These T cell receptor beta chains were read from a single sample in a study of T cell changes during pregnancy in multiple sclerosis. The assay was immunoSEQ multiplex PCR, and TCRdb's table has in-frame clones only and misses some. The sample has around 50,000 clones, roughly 91% seen once. The specimen was CD4+ T cells from peripheral blood mononuclear cells, collected after pregnancy. The receptors shown here come from a female donor in good health, enrolled as a control in a pregnancy study. Each CDR3 is given with its conserved first and last residue. Each record gives: D gene, J gene, V gene, clone size, CDR3 protein, CDR3 DNA. The D gene is left open where the match is weak. Only some rows state a clone size, as once, few, many or a class for expanded clones.

d_gene: TRBD1
j_gene: TRBJ1-4
v_gene: TRBV5-5
abundance: .
CDR3aa: CASSPWGRQGEEKLFF
CDR3nt: TGTGCCAGCAGCCCCTGGGGTCGGCAGGGGGAAGAAAAACTGTTTTTT

d_gene: TRBD1
j_gene: TRBJ2-7
v_gene: TRBV28
abundance: .
CDR3aa: CASTDRQGRPYEQYF
CDR3nt: TGTGCCAGCACCGACCGACAGGGGCGGCCCTACGAGCAGTACTTC

d_gene: TRBD2
j_gene: TRBJ2-1
v_gene: TRBV27
abundance: .
CDR3aa: CASRRGTSGVSSYNEQFF
CDR3nt: TGTGCCAGCAGAAGAGGGACTAGCGGGGTGAGCTCCTACAATGAGCAGTTCTTC

d_gene: .
j_gene: TRBJ2-1
v_gene: TRBV10-1
abundance: medium-sized
CDR3aa: CASSGGLTGEQFF
CDR3nt: TGCGCCAGCAGTGGCGGCCTTACGGGTGAGCAGTTCTTC

d_gene: .
j_gene: TRBJ1-1
v_gene: TRBV13
abundance: .
CDR3aa: CASSLVGRTNEAFF
CDR3nt: TGTGCCAGCAGCTTAGTGGGGCGGACGAATGAAGCTTTCTTT

d_gene: TRBD1
j_gene: TRBJ2-7
v_gene: TRBV7-9
abundance: .
CDR3aa: CASSRSPGTGYYEQYF
CDR3nt: TGTGCCAGCAGTCGAAGCCCCGGGACAGGGTACTACGAGCAGTACTTC

d_gene: .
j_gene: TRBJ1-5
v_gene: TRBV5-4
abundance: .
CDR3aa: CASSRGSQPQHF
CDR3nt: TGTGCCAGCAGCCGGGGATCTCAGCCCCAGCATTTT

d_gene: .
j_gene: TRBJ2-1
v_gene: TRBV11-2
abundance: .
CDR3aa: CASSLGGGNEQFF
CDR3nt: TGTGCCAGCAGCTTAGGAGGCGGCAATGAGCAGTTCTTC

d_gene: .
j_gene: TRBJ1-2
v_gene: TRBV19
abundance: few
CDR3aa: CASSITGLPNGYTF
CDR3nt: TGTGCCAGTAGTATCACAGGGCTCCCCAATGGCTACACCTTC

d_gene: TRBD2
j_gene: TRBJ2-2
v_gene: TRBV10-3
abundance: .
CDR3aa: CATGTSGGRSMNTGELFF
CDR3nt: TGTGCCACCGGGACTAGCGGGGGCCGGTCTATGAACACCGGGGAGCTGTTTTTT

d_gene: TRBD1
j_gene: TRBJ2-5
v_gene: TRBV7-3
abundance: .
CDR3aa: CASSPGGRETQYF
CDR3nt: TGTGCCAGCAGCCCAGGGGGCCGAGAGACCCAGTACTTC

d_gene: TRBD2
j_gene: TRBJ2-2
v_gene: TRBV27
abundance: .
CDR3aa: CASSLSGTTYTGELFF
CDR3nt: TGTGCCAGCAGTTTATCCGGGACTACATACACCGGGGAGCTGTTTTTT

d_gene: .
j_gene: TRBJ2-5
v_gene: TRBV6-1
abundance: .
CDR3aa: CASSEAQAPGETQYF
CDR3nt: TGTGCCAGCAGTGAAGCACAGGCTCCAGGAGAGACCCAGTACTTC

d_gene: .
j_gene: TRBJ1-2
v_gene: TRBV18
abundance: .
CDR3aa: CASSPTGGEYGYTF
CDR3nt: TGTGCCAGCTCACCGACCGGAGGCGAGTATGGCTACACCTTC

d_gene: TRBD2
j_gene: TRBJ2-1
v_gene: TRBV9
abundance: .
CDR3aa: CASSSRSGSANEQFF
CDR3nt: TGTGCCAGCAGTTCCCGGAGCGGGAGTGCCAATGAGCAGTTCTTC

d_gene: TRBD2
j_gene: TRBJ2-1
v_gene: TRBV2
abundance: .
CDR3aa: CASKLAGGPNEQFF
CDR3nt: TGTGCCAGCAAGTTAGCGGGGGGGCCCAATGAGCAGTTCTTC

d_gene: .
j_gene: TRBJ2-2
v_gene: TRBV9
abundance: few
CDR3aa: CASTDQGGFAGELFF
CDR3nt: TGTGCCAGCACCGACCAGGGAGGTTTCGCCGGGGAGCTGTTTTTT

d_gene: .
j_gene: TRBJ2-1
v_gene: TRBV5-8
abundance: .
CDR3aa: CASSGYGEQFF
CDR3nt: TGTGCCAGCAGCGGGTACGGGGAGCAGTTCTTC

d_gene: .
j_gene: TRBJ2-1
v_gene: TRBV6-1
abundance: .
CDR3aa: CASPEVPTPPNEQFF
CDR3nt: TGTGCCAGTCCCGAGGTCCCTACACCGCCCAATGAGCAGTTCTTC

d_gene: TRBD1
j_gene: TRBJ2-5
v_gene: TRBV5-6
abundance: once
CDR3aa: CASSPDRGLQETQYF
CDR3nt: TGTGCCAGCAGCCCCGACAGGGGACTTCAAGAGACCCAGTACTTC

d_gene: .
j_gene: TRBJ2-6
v_gene: TRBV6-1
abundance: .
CDR3aa: CASTGAGANVLTF
CDR3nt: TGTGCCAGCACAGGTGCTGGGGCCAACGTCCTGACTTTC

d_gene: TRBD1
j_gene: TRBJ1-2
v_gene: TRBV6-6
abundance: once
CDR3aa: CASSTIQRQGRGYTF
CDR3nt: TGTGCCAGCAGCACCATCCAGAGACAGGGGCGAGGCTACACCTTC

d_gene: .
j_gene: TRBJ2-7
v_gene: TRBV21-1
abundance: .
CDR3aa: CASSPGGPSSYEQYF
CDR3nt: TGTGCCAGCAGCCCGGGAGGGCCCAGCTCCTACGAGCAGTACTTC

d_gene: .
j_gene: TRBJ1-1
v_gene: TRBV6-1
abundance: .
CDR3aa: CASSEVGGRWTEAFF
CDR3nt: TGTGCCAGCAGTGAAGTGGGGGGGCGTTGGACTGAAGCTTTCTTT

d_gene: .
j_gene: TRBJ2-3
v_gene: TRBV5-1
abundance: .
CDR3aa: CASSLDRGSTDTQYF
CDR3nt: TGCGCCAGCAGCTTGGATCGGGGGTCGACAGATACGCAGTATTTT

d_gene: TRBD2
j_gene: TRBJ2-5
v_gene: TRBV7-9
abundance: .
CDR3aa: CASSLDLAGIAFQETQYF
CDR3nt: TGTGCCAGCAGCTTAGATCTAGCGGGCATCGCTTTCCAAGAGACCCAGTACTTC

d_gene: TRBD1
j_gene: TRBJ1-4
v_gene: TRBV6-1
abundance: .
CDR3aa: CASNRDRDEKLFF
CDR3nt: TGTGCCAGCAATAGGGACAGGGATGAAAAACTGTTTTTT

d_gene: TRBD1
j_gene: TRBJ2-7
v_gene: TRBV28
abundance: .
CDR3aa: CASSSPSTGRTYEQYF
CDR3nt: TGTGCCAGCAGTTCCCCTTCGACAGGGCGTACCTACGAGCAGTACTTC

d_gene: .
j_gene: TRBJ1-2
v_gene: TRBV4-1
abundance: .
CDR3aa: CASSQVGDRLVPDVYGYTF
CDR3nt: TGCGCCAGCAGCCAAGTCGGAGACAGGCTAGTGCCGGACGTCTATGGCTACACCTTC

d_gene: .
j_gene: TRBJ2-5
v_gene: TRBV2
abundance: .
CDR3aa: CAGGDHQETQYF
CDR3nt: TGTGCCGGCGGGGACCACCAAGAGACCCAGTACTTC

d_gene: TRBD2
j_gene: TRBJ2-7
v_gene: TRBV29-1
abundance: .
CDR3aa: CSVSSGGIHEQYF
CDR3nt: TGCAGCGTTTCATCGGGAGGAATCCACGAGCAGTACTTC

d_gene: TRBD2
j_gene: TRBJ2-2
v_gene: TRBV18
abundance: .
CDR3aa: CASSPSGTSSTGELFF
CDR3nt: TGTGCCAGCTCACCTTCCGGGACTAGCTCGACCGGGGAGCTGTTTTTT

d_gene: .
j_gene: TRBJ2-1
v_gene: TRBV5-1
abundance: .
CDR3aa: CASSSPGLVIDEQFF
CDR3nt: TGCGCCAGCAGCTCGCCGGGACTCGTTATCGATGAGCAGTTCTTC

d_gene: TRBD2
j_gene: TRBJ2-1
v_gene: TRBV28
abundance: .
CDR3aa: CASSLITSGHNEQFF
CDR3nt: TGTGCCAGCAGTTTAATAACTAGCGGACACAATGAGCAGTTCTTC

d_gene: .
j_gene: TRBJ1-6
v_gene: TRBV9
abundance: .
CDR3aa: CASSVSGDGNSPLHF
CDR3nt: TGTGCCAGCAGCGTATCCGGGGATGGGAATTCACCCCTCCACTTT

d_gene: .
j_gene: TRBJ1-1
v_gene: TRBV5-1
abundance: .
CDR3aa: CASSLELSLVTEAFF
CDR3nt: TGCGCCAGCAGCTTGGAACTGTCCCTTGTCACTGAAGCTTTCTTT

d_gene: .
j_gene: TRBJ2-3
v_gene: TRBV6-5
abundance: .
CDR3aa: CASSYGTGRGTDTQYF
CDR3nt: TGTGCCAGCAGTTACGGAACAGGGAGGGGCACAGATACGCAGTATTTT

d_gene: TRBD1
j_gene: TRBJ1-1
v_gene: TRBV27
abundance: .
CDR3aa: CASSAQGARAEAFF
CDR3nt: TGTGCCAGCAGTGCACAGGGGGCGAGGGCTGAAGCTTTCTTT

d_gene: TRBD1
j_gene: TRBJ1-1
v_gene: TRBV6-1
abundance: .
CDR3aa: CASTLNRGLTEAFF
CDR3nt: TGTGCCAGTACCCTAAACAGGGGCCTCACTGAAGCTTTCTTT

d_gene: TRBD1
j_gene: TRBJ1-1
v_gene: TRBV5-1
abundance: .
CDR3aa: CASSSVQGMNTEAFF
CDR3nt: TGCGCCAGCAGCTCAGTACAGGGGATGAACACTGAAGCTTTCTTT

d_gene: TRBD2
j_gene: TRBJ2-7
v_gene: TRBV28
abundance: once
CDR3aa: CASSFQWGLSSYEQYF
CDR3nt: TGTGCCAGCAGTTTTCAGTGGGGACTATCTTCCTACGAGCAGTACTTC

d_gene: TRBD2
j_gene: TRBJ2-3
v_gene: TRBV9
abundance: .
CDR3aa: CASSRDPSGGTQYF
CDR3nt: TGTGCCAGCAGCCGGGACCCTAGCGGGGGGACGCAGTATTTT

d_gene: .
j_gene: TRBJ2-1
v_gene: TRBV4-1
abundance: .
CDR3aa: CASSLLLASDEQFF
CDR3nt: TGCGCCAGCAGTCTCCTTCTGGCGAGCGATGAGCAGTTCTTC

d_gene: .
j_gene: TRBJ1-2
v_gene: TRBV29-1
abundance: .
CDR3aa: CSVGPSRGGPYGYTF
CDR3nt: TGCAGCGTTGGCCCCAGCCGGGGAGGCCCCTATGGCTACACCTTC

d_gene: TRBD2
j_gene: TRBJ2-3
v_gene: TRBV5-1
abundance: .
CDR3aa: CASSQTSGGILDTQYF
CDR3nt: TGCGCCAGCAGCCAGACTAGCGGGGGGATCCTAGATACGCAGTATTTT

d_gene: TRBD1
j_gene: TRBJ1-1
v_gene: TRBV19
abundance: .
CDR3aa: CATAQGENTEAFF
CDR3nt: TGTGCCACCGCGCAGGGGGAGAACACTGAAGCTTTCTTT

d_gene: TRBD2
j_gene: TRBJ2-3
v_gene: TRBV5-1
abundance: .
CDR3aa: CASSLAGPSTDTQYF
CDR3nt: TGCGCCAGCAGCTTAGCGGGACCTAGCACAGATACGCAGTATTTT

d_gene: .
j_gene: TRBJ2-7
v_gene: TRBV27
abundance: .
CDR3aa: CASILPYEQYF
CDR3nt: TGTGCCAGCATTCTACCCTACGAGCAGTACTTC

d_gene: .
j_gene: TRBJ2-3
v_gene: TRBV9
abundance: .
CDR3aa: CASSVAPFGADTQYF
CDR3nt: TGTGCCAGCAGCGTAGCACCCTTCGGGGCAGATACGCAGTATTTT

d_gene: .
j_gene: TRBJ2-1
v_gene: TRBV6-1
abundance: .
CDR3aa: CASRAGSYNEQFF
CDR3nt: TGTGCCAGCAGGGCAGGCTCCTACAATGAGCAGTTCTTC

d_gene: TRBD2
j_gene: TRBJ2-2
v_gene: TRBV30
abundance: .
CDR3aa: CAWSMGGAGELFF
CDR3nt: TGTGCCTGGAGTATGGGGGGGGCCGGGGAGCTGTTTTTT

d_gene: TRBD2
j_gene: TRBJ2-3
v_gene: TRBV27
abundance: once
CDR3aa: CASSNGGLAGAHHTDTQYF
CDR3nt: TGTGCCAGCAGTAATGGGGGACTAGCGGGAGCGCACCACACAGATACGCAGTATTTT

d_gene: TRBD1
j_gene: TRBJ2-7
v_gene: TRBV18
abundance: .
CDR3aa: CASSPPKGGRNEQYF
CDR3nt: TGTGCCAGCTCACCACCGAAAGGGGGCAGGAACGAGCAGTACTTC

d_gene: .
j_gene: TRBJ1-1
v_gene: TRBV6-6
abundance: .
CDR3aa: CASGQGFGVNTEAFF
CDR3nt: TGTGCCAGCGGTCAGGGGTTCGGTGTAAACACTGAAGCTTTCTTT